At least ten counts were recorded for the clone carrying this T cell receptor (beta chain). According to the study, TCR beta libraries were built with iRepertoire HTBI primers and CDR3-region Arm-PCR. Using its own MiXCR run on the multiplex PCR reads, TCRdb lists one record per CDR3 protein. The sample lists about 450,000 distinct CDR3 sequences, 12% to 15% seen once, with about 15% in the top ten. This sample is drawn from a study of regulatory T cells in long-lasting Graves disease. Study background: New Graves' disease cases had less than 3 months of antithyroid drugs.

As for time point: newly diagnosed GD, antithyroid drugs for less than 3 months. The authors made the TCR library using RNA they extracted from PBMCs. This sample also belongs to another study, concerning T cells in Graves' hyperthyroidism and ophthalmopathy.

This clonotype originated in a woman in her forties or fifties with Graves disease. Sequenced here: peripheral blood mononuclear cells (PBMCs), sampled at new diagnosis, from a patient treated with antithyroid drugs.

The CDR3 here is CASSQAVAGGPETQYF. CDR3 bases: TGTGCCAGCAGCCAAGCTGTAGCGGGAGGGCCAGAGACCCAGTACTTC. This chain connects TRBV4-2 to TRBJ2-3; 11 positions match TRBD2. The J call may not be correct, given that the DNA end is closer to TRBJ2-5. Germline V CDR1 and CDR2: LGHNA, YNFKEQ. The CDR3 totals 16 residues.